The 22 T cell receptor beta chains listed next were all sequenced from one sample in a study of shared clonotypes between healthy human individuals. Selected positively for CCR7 and CD45RO-negative, naive CD8 cells excluded terminally differentiated effector memory CD45RA+ cells. Assay used: immunoSEQ multiplex PCR; TCRdb lists only in-frame clones, some missing. Of 1.5 million to 2.5 million clones detected, approximately 95% appear once; the ten largest clones hold more than 0.95%. Sequences were obtained from naive CD8+ T cells sorted from blood. The receptors come from a man between 18 and 35 years old in good health.

This chain uses TRBV11-2 with TRBJ2-5; TRBD2 is a possible D gene (7 bases). V was shortened by 8 bases and J by 7 bases, with 11 bases between the two germline ends. The CDR3 contains 11 residues. CDR1 SGHAT and CDR2 FQNNGV come from the germline V gene. Written as DNA, the CDR3 is TGTGCCAGCGGGGGCGGGGGGACCCAGTACTTC. It specifies CASGGGGTQYF.

This chain uses TRBV9 with TRBJ1-2, with D possibly being TRBD1 (6 bases). Looked up from germline, CDR1 is SGDLS and CDR2 is YYNGEE. The CDR3 is made up of 16 amino acids. The ends were cut back, 3 bases at V and 2 bases at J, with 17 bases in the middle. The CDR3 spells CASSASIGGENYGYTF. The CDR3 coding sequence is TGTGCCAGCAGCGCCTCGATAGGGGGGGAAAACTATGGCTACACCTTC.

This chain links TRBV13 with TRBJ1-2, with D possibly matching TRBD1 (6 bases). Germline CDR1 reads PRHDT; CDR2 reads FYEKMQ (reference sequence). Trimming took off 0 bases at V and 4 bases at J, with 21 bases between the two ends. The CDR3 runs to 18 residues. The CDR3, as DNA: TGTGCCAGCAGCTTAGGATCAAGGGCGGGGGGCGAGCCCTATGGCTACACCTTC. This sequence encodes CASSLGSRAGGEPYGYTF. The full variable domain, its missing parts supplied by reference TRBV13 and TRBJ1-2, is AAGVIQSPRHLIKEKRETATLKCYPIPRHDTVYWYQQGPGQDPQFLISFYEKMQSDKGSIPDRFSAQQFSDYHSELNMSSLELGDSALYFCASSLGSRAGGEPYGYTFGSGTRLTVV.

The chain joins TRBV29-1 to TRBJ1-2; the D gene is possibly TRBD1 (5 bases). The CDR3 spans 12 residues. V gave up 4 bases and J gave up 5 bases, with 11 bases separating them. Germline V CDR1 and CDR2: SQVTM, ANQGSEA. In nucleotides, the CDR3 is TGCAGCGTTGGACAGCAACAATATGGCTACACCTTC. This sequence encodes CSVGQQQYGYTF.

This clone appeared a few times. The V and J genes are TRBV6-5 and TRBJ1-2; 12 nucleotides match TRBD1. V shed 6 bases, J shed 8 bases, and the junction held 10 bases outside the gene matches. CDR3 length: 15 amino acids. Germline CDR1 and CDR2: MNHEY and SVGAGI. The CDR3 region is CASSDWDRGLGGYTF. The CDR3 nucleotides are TGTGCCAGCAGCGACTGGGACAGGGGGCTTGGCGGCTACACCTTC.

This chain joins TRBV6-5 and TRBJ2-7; D is possibly TRBD1 or TRBD2 (5 bases each). Trimming removed 2 bases from V and 3 bases from J, with 14 bases in between. From germline, CDR1 is MNHEY and CDR2 SVGAGI. CDR3 length equals 15 residues. The CDR3 loop reads CASSYGTEANYEQYF. CDR3 nucleotides: TGTGCCAGCAGTTACGGGACCGAAGCCAACTACGAGCAGTACTTC.

Regarding this clone: This sample includes further DNA sequences coding for the same CDR3. The chain recombines TRBV30 with TRBJ2-1; D perhaps matches TRBD2 (6 bases). V was clipped by 0 bases and J by 6 bases, with 9 bases between them. CDR1 and CDR2 (germline): GTSNPN, SVGIG (reference sequence). CDR3 length: 13 residues. CDR3 nucleotides: TGTGCCTGGAGTGTCTTGGGGGGCAATGAGCAGTTCTTC. Its translation: CAWSVLGGNEQFF.

The V call is TRBV5-4, the J call TRBJ1-4; D gene ambiguous. Germline CDR1 and CDR2: SGHNT and YYREEE (reference sequence). V lost 1 base and J 5 bases, leaving 6 bases between the germline ends. The length of the CDR3 is 13 residues. CDR3 bases: TGTGCCAGCAGCTTGTCCTTAAATGAAAAACTGTTTTTT. Amino acid sequence: CASSLSLNEKLFF.

V gene TRBV15 combines with J gene TRBJ2-7, with D perhaps TRBD1 (7 bases). V lost 0 bases and J 7 bases, leaving 19 bases between the germline ends. The CDR3 is 16 amino acids. Germline V gene lookup returns CDR1 LNHNV and CDR2 YYDKDF (reference sequence). The CDR3 DNA follows: TGTGCCACCAGCAGAGATCGTGCAGGGGGGTCAGGGGAGCAGTACTTC. Translation gives CATSRDRAGGSGEQYF.

The chain employs TRBV27 and TRBJ2-7, with D hard to call. The ends were cut back, 4 bases at V and 6 bases at J, with 13 bases in the middle. This CDR3 region has 13 residues. In germline, CDR1 is MNHEY, CDR2 SMNVEV (reference sequence). This chain's CDR3 is CASSSHNSGEQYF. The DNA of the CDR3 is TGTGCCAGCAGTTCCCACAACTCGGGCGAGCAGTACTTC.

The V gene is TRBV5-5, the J gene TRBJ2-1; D is uncertain. Germline CDR1 SGHKS, CDR2 YYEKEE (reference sequence). V was trimmed by 4 bases and J by 8 bases, leaving 16 bases between them. CDR3 length: 14 residues. The CDR3 sequence is CASSHLDRWDEQFF. Written as DNA, the CDR3 is TGTGCCAGCAGCCATCTTGACCGGTGGGATGAGCAGTTCTTC.

CDR3 residues: CASSFSGDTNYGYTF. For the CDR3, the DNA is TGTGCCAGCAGCTTTAGCGGCGACACGAACTATGGCTACACCTTC. V and J are TRBV7-3 and TRBJ1-2, with D hard to call. This CDR3 comprises 15 residues. V was cut by 3 bases and J by 2 bases, with 13 bases left in between. The germline gives CDR1 SGHTA, CDR2 FQGTGA.

The chain uses TRBV14 and TRBJ1-4, with no clear D. Germline values: CDR1 SGHDN, CDR2 FVKESK. This CDR3 has 13 amino acids. The V end lost 0 bases, the J end lost 7 bases, and 6 bases lay between the germline ends. The CDR3 is CASSQDLSEKLFF. Written as DNA, the CDR3 is TGTGCCAGCAGCCAAGACCTATCTGAAAAACTGTTTTTT.

The chain is built from TRBV2 and TRBJ2-1; the D gene is possibly TRBD2 (5 bases). This CDR3 has 16 amino acids. Germline lookup yields CDR1 SNHLY and CDR2 FYNNEI. Trimming removed 3 bases at V and 0 bases at J, with 12 bases between. CDR3 residues: CASSDGRGSSYNEQFF. The DNA for the CDR3 is TGTGCCAGCAGTGATGGGCGTGGGAGCTCCTACAATGAGCAGTTCTTC.

The genes are TRBV6-5 and TRBJ2-7; 7 bases map to TRBD2. Germline lookup yields CDR1 MNHEY and CDR2 SVGAGI. The V gene end was trimmed by 3 bases and the J gene end by 3 bases; junction bases not matched to a gene: 8. The CDR3 spans 15 residues. The CDR3 DNA is TGTGCCAGCAGTTATCCCGTTGGCGGGAGCTACGAGCAGTACTTC. It codes for CASSYPVGGSYEQYF.

The sample holds one count of this clone. The chain links TRBV28 to TRBJ2-1; D unclear. Germline values: CDR1 MDHEN, CDR2 SYDVKM. The length of the CDR3 is 12 residues. V shed 7 bases and J shed 7 bases, with 11 bases lying between them. The CDR3 nucleotides are TGTGCCAGCAAAAGTATCCGGAATGAGCAGTTCTTC. It specifies CASKSIRNEQFF.

The chain carries TRBV5-1 and TRBJ2-1; D possibly corresponds to TRBD2 (6 bases). CDR3 length: 19 amino acids. Trimming shortened V by 1 base and J by 1 base, and 21 bases separated the two germline ends. The germline CDR1 and CDR2 sequences are SGHRS and YFSETQ. In nucleotides, the CDR3 is TGCGCCAGCAGCTTGCGGGAGAGCTGGGGACTCTTATCCTACAATGAGCAGTTCTTC. This sequence encodes CASSLRESWGLLSYNEQFF.

This chain uses TRBV10-2 with TRBJ2-2; 13 bases map to TRBD2. The CDR3 consists of 14 residues. Trimming at V came to 8 bases and at J to 7 bases, leaving 4 bases not matched to a gene. CDR1 and CDR2 (germline): WSHSY, SAAADI. The CDR3 bases are TGCGCCAGCGAAGGACTAGCGGGAGACGGGGAGCTGTTTTTT. Translation gives CASEGLAGDGELFF.

The V and J genes are TRBV29-1 and TRBJ1-4; tentative D call: TRBD1 (5 bases). The CDR3 contains 18 residues. Germline-derived CDR1 and CDR2 are SQVTM and ANQGSEA. The V and J ends lost 4 bases and 3 bases respectively, with 24 bases between them. The CDR3 here is CSVGVFRARVEANEKLFF. The CDR3 DNA reads as TGCAGCGTTGGTGTATTTAGGGCCAGGGTCGAGGCTAATGAAAAACTGTTTTTT.

This clone was seen a single time. The V gene is TRBV30, the J gene TRBJ2-1; a possible D gene is TRBD2 (6 bases). This CDR3 is 13 amino acids long. V lost 2 bases, J lost 10 bases, and 15 bases lay in between. The germline gives CDR1 GTSNPN, CDR2 SVGIG (reference sequence). The CDR3 DNA reads TGTGCCTGGAGTTTGTCGGGGGACGGAGAGCAGTTCTTC. It encodes CAWSLSGDGEQFF.

This clone was picked up one time. Written as DNA, the CDR3 is TGTGCCAGCAGCTTGATTGAAGAGACCCAGTACTTC. Amino acid sequence: CASSLIEETQYF. V gene TRBV5-4 combines with J gene TRBJ2-5; D not resolved. The CDR3 is 12 amino acids. Germline CDR1 is SGHNT and CDR2 is YYREEE (reference sequence). Trimming pared 1 base from V and 3 bases from J, leaving 4 bases between.

The chain couples TRBV6-5 to TRBJ2-1; TRBD1 or TRBD2 may be the D gene (5 bases each). Germline-derived CDR1 and CDR2 are MNHEY and SVGAGI. CDR3 length: 13 amino acids. V dropped 6 bases and J dropped 5 bases, with 11 bases sitting between them. The CDR3 is CASSLGTDNEQFF. The CDR3 nucleotides are TGTGCCAGCAGCCTCGGGACGGACAATGAGCAGTTCTTC.